The rows below give T cell receptor beta chains drawn from one sample of a study of OX40 agonist ivuxolimab in advanced cancers. This table comes from immunoSEQ multiplex PCR, and its TCRdb copy is limited to in-frame clones, with some not included. There are tens of thousands of clones in the sample; around 80% occur only once, and roughly 1.9% lies in the top ten. The sample consisted of CD4+ or CD8+ T cells sorted from blood, taken in a trial of the OX40 agonist ivuxolimab. The receptor source for this set is an adult with an advanced solid tumor such as melanoma, head and neck, liver or kidney cancer. CDR3s include the opening cysteine and the closing phenylalanine or tryptophan. Each record gives: D gene, clone size, V gene, J gene, CDR3 DNA, CDR3 protein. A D gene is named only where the DNA matches it firmly. Rows may omit the clone size; those that give it use once, few, many or a size class.

d_call: TRBD1; clone_size: NA; v_call: TRBV28; j_call: TRBJ2-6; cdr3_nt: TGTGCCAGCAGTTCGCCGGGACAGGGGACAGGGGCCAACGTCCTGACTTTC; cdr3_aa: CASSSPGQGTGANVLTF
d_call: TRBD2; clone_size: NA; v_call: TRBV5-4; j_call: TRBJ2-5; cdr3_nt: TGTGCCAGCAGTCAGGGACTAGCGGGCCCGGAGACCCAGTACTTC; cdr3_aa: CASSQGLAGPETQYF
d_call: TRBD2; clone_size: NA; v_call: TRBV5-5; j_call: TRBJ2-3; cdr3_nt: TGTGCCAGCAGCTTGGCCGGGAGCGGGAGCAGCACAGATACGCAGTATTTT; cdr3_aa: CASSLAGSGSSTDTQYF
d_call: NA; clone_size: NA; v_call: TRBV9; j_call: TRBJ2-7; cdr3_nt: TGTGCCAGCAGCGTAGTAGATTCCTCCTACGAGCAGTACTTC; cdr3_aa: CASSVVDSSYEQYF
d_call: TRBD2; clone_size: NA; v_call: TRBV4-2; j_call: TRBJ2-7; cdr3_nt: TGTGCCAGCAGCCAGCCGGGACTAGCGTCCTACGAGCAGTACTTC; cdr3_aa: CASSQPGLASYEQYF
d_call: TRBD1; clone_size: NA; v_call: TRBV6-6; j_call: TRBJ1-2; cdr3_nt: TGTGCCAGCAGTTACGACCGACAGGGCGTCTATGGCTACACCTTC; cdr3_aa: CASSYDRQGVYGYTF
d_call: NA; clone_size: once; v_call: TRBV19; j_call: TRBJ1-4; cdr3_nt: TGTGCCTGCCGGGACGGCACTAATGAAAAACTGTTTTTT; cdr3_aa: CACRDGTNEKLFF
d_call: TRBD1; clone_size: NA; v_call: TRBV27; j_call: TRBJ2-7; cdr3_nt: TGTGCCAGCAGTATAGAGACAGGGGCAACCGAGCAGTACTTC; cdr3_aa: CASSIETGATEQYF
d_call: TRBD1; clone_size: NA; v_call: TRBV18; j_call: TRBJ2-1; cdr3_nt: TGTGCCAGCTCACCACCGCGGGACAGGGCCCAAAGGGAGCAGTTCTTC; cdr3_aa: CASSPPRDRAQREQFF
d_call: TRBD1; clone_size: NA; v_call: TRBV5-1; j_call: TRBJ2-1; cdr3_nt: TGCGCCAGCAGCTTGGGACAGGGGTGGGGTGAGCAGTTCTTC; cdr3_aa: CASSLGQGWGEQFF
d_call: NA; clone_size: NA; v_call: TRBV30; j_call: TRBJ1-5; cdr3_nt: TGTGCCTGGAGGTCGTACGAGGGTCAGCCCCAGCATTTT; cdr3_aa: CAWRSYEGQPQHF
d_call: NA; clone_size: NA; v_call: TRBV15; j_call: TRBJ1-1; cdr3_nt: TGTGCCACCAGCAGGGGAAGTAGATGGGGCTTCACTGAAGCTTTCTTT; cdr3_aa: CATSRGSRWGFTEAFF
d_call: NA; clone_size: NA; v_call: TRBV2; j_call: TRBJ2-7; cdr3_nt: TGTGCCAGCAGTGAAGGGCTGGGACCCTACGAGCAGTACTTC; cdr3_aa: CASSEGLGPYEQYF
d_call: NA; clone_size: NA; v_call: TRBV30; j_call: TRBJ2-1; cdr3_nt: TGTGCCTGGATCTACGGGGGCGTCACGTCCTACAATGAGCAGTTCTTC; cdr3_aa: CAWIYGGVTSYNEQFF
d_call: NA; clone_size: NA; v_call: TRBV28; j_call: TRBJ1-4; cdr3_nt: TGTGCCAGCAGTTTATCCCTAGGGAAACTGTTTTTT; cdr3_aa: CASSLSLGKLFF
d_call: TRBD1; clone_size: NA; v_call: TRBV19; j_call: TRBJ1-2; cdr3_nt: TGTGCCAGTAGCGGGACAGGGAACTATGGCTACACCTTC; cdr3_aa: CASSGTGNYGYTF
d_call: NA; clone_size: NA; v_call: TRBV10-2; j_call: TRBJ1-1; cdr3_nt: TGCGCCAGCAACCAAATACAGGGTAGAACTGAAGCTTTCTTT; cdr3_aa: CASNQIQGRTEAFF
d_call: NA; clone_size: NA; v_call: TRBV27; j_call: TRBJ1-2; cdr3_nt: TGTGCCAGCAGTTTACCAGGGGCCGTCGGCTACACCTTC; cdr3_aa: CASSLPGAVGYTF
d_call: NA; clone_size: NA; v_call: TRBV28; j_call: TRBJ1-1; cdr3_nt: TGTGCCAGCAGCCAAAGGTGGGGGACTGAAGCTTTCTTT; cdr3_aa: CASSQRWGTEAFF
d_call: TRBD1; clone_size: few; v_call: TRBV19; j_call: TRBJ1-6; cdr3_nt: TGTGCCAGTAGTACCCGCACAGGGGCTCTCGTTAGTTCACCCCTCCACTTT; cdr3_aa: CASSTRTGALVSSPLHF
d_call: TRBD1; clone_size: NA; v_call: TRBV5-4; j_call: TRBJ1-1; cdr3_nt: TGTGCCAGCAGCTTGGCCAGGGGGGGCACTGAAGCTTTCTTT; cdr3_aa: CASSLARGGTEAFF
d_call: NA; clone_size: NA; v_call: TRBV10-3; j_call: TRBJ2-1; cdr3_nt: TGTGCCATCAGTGATCAGGGGTACAATGAGCAGTTCTTC; cdr3_aa: CAISDQGYNEQFF
d_call: TRBD1; clone_size: NA; v_call: TRBV18; j_call: TRBJ1-2; cdr3_nt: TGTGCCAGCTCACCACTAGGGACAGGGGGCAACTATGGCTACACCTTC; cdr3_aa: CASSPLGTGGNYGYTF
d_call: NA; clone_size: NA; v_call: TRBV5-1; j_call: TRBJ2-7; cdr3_nt: TGCGCCAGCAGCTGGAGCCCGGGACCAAAACCCCACGAGCAGTACTTC; cdr3_aa: CASSWSPGPKPHEQYF
d_call: NA; clone_size: NA; v_call: TRBV28; j_call: TRBJ2-1; cdr3_nt: TGTGCCAGCAGTCCACCGGGACTCGAAAATGAGCAGTTCTTC; cdr3_aa: CASSPPGLENEQFF
d_call: NA; clone_size: NA; v_call: TRBV21-1; j_call: TRBJ2-7; cdr3_nt: TGTGCCAGCAGCTTACTAGAGCGGTACGAGCAGTACTTC; cdr3_aa: CASSLLERYEQYF
d_call: NA; clone_size: NA; v_call: TRBV21-1; j_call: TRBJ1-6; cdr3_nt: TGTGCCAGCAGCGAGACCGGGACTCCGAACCTCTCCTATAATTCACCCCTCCACTTT; cdr3_aa: CASSETGTPNLSYNSPLHF
d_call: NA; clone_size: NA; v_call: TRBV30; j_call: TRBJ1-2; cdr3_nt: TGTGCCTGGAGCACCGGGCTCTATGGCTACACCTTC; cdr3_aa: CAWSTGLYGYTF
d_call: NA; clone_size: NA; v_call: TRBV6-6; j_call: TRBJ2-7; cdr3_nt: TGTGCCAGCAGTAGTCCAGGACACAATTCCTACGAGCAGTACTTC; cdr3_aa: CASSSPGHNSYEQYF
d_call: NA; clone_size: few; v_call: TRBV2; j_call: TRBJ2-1; cdr3_nt: TGTGCCAGCAGTAATCCGGGCGGGGCACGGTCCTACAATGAGCAGTTCTTC; cdr3_aa: CASSNPGGARSYNEQFF